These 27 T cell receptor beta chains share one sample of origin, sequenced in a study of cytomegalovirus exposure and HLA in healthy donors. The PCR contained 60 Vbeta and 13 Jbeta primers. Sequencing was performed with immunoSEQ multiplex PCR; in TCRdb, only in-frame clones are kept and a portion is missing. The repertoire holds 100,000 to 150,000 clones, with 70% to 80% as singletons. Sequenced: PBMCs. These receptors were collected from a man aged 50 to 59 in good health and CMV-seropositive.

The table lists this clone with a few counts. In nucleotides, the CDR3 is TGTGCCAGCACCCAAACGGGGTCCTACGAGCAGTACTTC. It specifies CASTQTGSYEQYF. This chain joins TRBV6-6 and TRBJ2-7; D might be TRBD2 (5 bases). CDR3 length: 13 amino acids. Germline lookup yields CDR1 MNHNY and CDR2 SVGAGI (reference sequence). V was shortened by 7 bases and J by 1 base, with 11 bases between the two germline ends.

This CDR3 reads CASSLVGQANQPQHF. CDR3 nucleotide sequence: TGTGCCAGCAGCTTAGTTGGGCAGGCCAATCAGCCCCAGCATTTT. The rearrangement links TRBV7-2 to TRBJ1-5; D unclear. CDR3 length equals 15 residues. V was pared by 1 base and J by 3 bases, with 10 bases between. Germline CDR1 SGHTA, CDR2 FQGNSA.

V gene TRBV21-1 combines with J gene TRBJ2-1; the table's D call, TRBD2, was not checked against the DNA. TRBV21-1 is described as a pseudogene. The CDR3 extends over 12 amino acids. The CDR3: CASRPTYNEQFF. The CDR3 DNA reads TGTGCCAGCAGGCCTACCTACAATGAGCAGTTCTTC.

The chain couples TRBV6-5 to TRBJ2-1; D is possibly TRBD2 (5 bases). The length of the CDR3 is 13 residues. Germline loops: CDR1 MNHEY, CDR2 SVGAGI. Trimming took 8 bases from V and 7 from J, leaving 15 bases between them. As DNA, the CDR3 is TGTGCCAGCTGGCGGGCAGGAAGAAATGAGCAGTTCTTC. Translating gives CASWRAGRNEQFF.

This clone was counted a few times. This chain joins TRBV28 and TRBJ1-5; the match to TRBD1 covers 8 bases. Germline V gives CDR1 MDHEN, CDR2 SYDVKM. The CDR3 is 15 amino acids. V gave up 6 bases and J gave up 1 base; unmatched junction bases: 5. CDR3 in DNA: TGTGCCAGCAGCCCTAGGGACAGGAGCAATCAGCCCCAGCATTTT. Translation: CASSPRDRSNQPQHF.

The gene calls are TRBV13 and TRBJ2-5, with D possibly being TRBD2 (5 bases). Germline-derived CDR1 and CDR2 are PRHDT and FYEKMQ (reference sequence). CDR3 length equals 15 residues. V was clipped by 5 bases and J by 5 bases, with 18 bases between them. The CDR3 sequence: CASSLSVAGFETQYF. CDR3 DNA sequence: TGTGCCAGCAGCCTTTCCGTGGCGGGCTTTGAGACCCAGTACTTC.

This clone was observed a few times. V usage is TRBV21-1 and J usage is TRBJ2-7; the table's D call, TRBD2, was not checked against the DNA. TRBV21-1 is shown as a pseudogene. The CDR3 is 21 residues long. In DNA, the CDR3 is TGTGCCAGCAGCAAAGGGGGCCGACGCCCGGGACTCAGAACTACCTCCTACGAGCAGTACTTC. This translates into CASSKGGRRPGLRTTSYEQYF.

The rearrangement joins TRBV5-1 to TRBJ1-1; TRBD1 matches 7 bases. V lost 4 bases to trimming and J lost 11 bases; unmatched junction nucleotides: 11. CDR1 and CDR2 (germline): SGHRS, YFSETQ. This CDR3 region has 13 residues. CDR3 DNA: TGCGCCAGCAGCCCCAGAAGCGACAGGGATGCTTTCTTT. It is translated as CASSPRSDRDAFF.

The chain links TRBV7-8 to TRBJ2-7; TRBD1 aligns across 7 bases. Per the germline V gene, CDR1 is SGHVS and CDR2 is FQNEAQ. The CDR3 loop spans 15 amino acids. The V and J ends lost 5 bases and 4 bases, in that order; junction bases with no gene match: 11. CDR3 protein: CASSAAGTARYEQYF. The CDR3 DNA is TGTGCCAGCAGCGCGGCTGGGACAGCCCGTTACGAGCAGTACTTC.

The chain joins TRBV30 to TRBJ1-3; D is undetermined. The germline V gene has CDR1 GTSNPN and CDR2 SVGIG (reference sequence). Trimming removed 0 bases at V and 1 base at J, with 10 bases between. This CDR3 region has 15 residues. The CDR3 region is CAWSVPSGSGNTIYF. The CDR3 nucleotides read TGTGCCTGGAGTGTACCTTCGGGTTCTGGAAACACCATATATTTT.

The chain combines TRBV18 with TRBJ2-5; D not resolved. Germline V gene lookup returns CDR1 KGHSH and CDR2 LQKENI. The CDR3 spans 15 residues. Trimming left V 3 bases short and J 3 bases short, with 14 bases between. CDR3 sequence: CASSPLPQPEETQYF. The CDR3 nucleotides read TGTGCCAGCTCACCCCTACCACAGCCAGAAGAGACCCAGTACTTC.

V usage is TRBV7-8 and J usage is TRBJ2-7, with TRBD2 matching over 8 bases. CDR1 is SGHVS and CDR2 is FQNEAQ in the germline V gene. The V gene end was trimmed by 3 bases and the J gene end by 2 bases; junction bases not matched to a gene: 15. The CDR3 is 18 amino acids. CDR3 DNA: TGTGCCAGCAGCTTGCCCTTGGTTCCCAGCGGGAGAACCTACGAGCAGTACTTC. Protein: CASSLPLVPSGRTYEQYF.

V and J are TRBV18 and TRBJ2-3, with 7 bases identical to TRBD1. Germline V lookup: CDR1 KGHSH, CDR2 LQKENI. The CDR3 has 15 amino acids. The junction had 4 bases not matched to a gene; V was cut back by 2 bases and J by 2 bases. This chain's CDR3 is CASSPYGTDTDTQYF. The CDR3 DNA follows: TGTGCCAGCTCACCATACGGGACAGACACAGATACGCAGTATTTT.

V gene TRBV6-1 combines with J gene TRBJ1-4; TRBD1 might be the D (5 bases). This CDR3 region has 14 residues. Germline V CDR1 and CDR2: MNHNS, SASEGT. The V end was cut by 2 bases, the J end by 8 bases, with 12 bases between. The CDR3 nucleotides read TGTGCCAGCAGTGAACTAGGGGCAGGGGAAAAACTGTTTTTT. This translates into CASSELGAGEKLFF.

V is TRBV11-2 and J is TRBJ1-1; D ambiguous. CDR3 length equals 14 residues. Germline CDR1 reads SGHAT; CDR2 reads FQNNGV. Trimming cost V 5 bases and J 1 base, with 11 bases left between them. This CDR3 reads CASSPQDSNTEAFF. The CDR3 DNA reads TGTGCCAGCAGCCCTCAGGACTCGAACACTGAAGCTTTCTTT.

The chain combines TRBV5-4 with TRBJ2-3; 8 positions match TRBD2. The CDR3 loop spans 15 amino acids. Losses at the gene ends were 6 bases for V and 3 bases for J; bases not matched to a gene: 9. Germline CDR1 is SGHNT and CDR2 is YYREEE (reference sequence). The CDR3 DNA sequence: TGTGCCAGCACCCGGGGGGGAGCGATTACAGATACGCAGTATTTT. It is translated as CASTRGGAITDTQYF.

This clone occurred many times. CDR3 DNA: TGTGCCAGCGCCCCTTACATATCTGGGGCCAACGTCCTGACTTTC. Encoded protein: CASAPYISGANVLTF. The genes are TRBV7-6 and TRBJ2-6; D unresolved. From germline, CDR1 is SGHVS and CDR2 FNYEAQ. V was trimmed by 8 bases and J by 1 base, leaving 12 bases between them. The CDR3 sequence is 15 residues long.

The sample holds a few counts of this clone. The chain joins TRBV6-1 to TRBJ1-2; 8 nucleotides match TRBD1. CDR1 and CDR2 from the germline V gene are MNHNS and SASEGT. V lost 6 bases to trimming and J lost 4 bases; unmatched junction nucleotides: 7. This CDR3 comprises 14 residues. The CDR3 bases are TGTGCCAGCAGCGACAGGGGTGGGTTCTATGGCTACACCTTC. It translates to CASSDRGGFYGYTF.

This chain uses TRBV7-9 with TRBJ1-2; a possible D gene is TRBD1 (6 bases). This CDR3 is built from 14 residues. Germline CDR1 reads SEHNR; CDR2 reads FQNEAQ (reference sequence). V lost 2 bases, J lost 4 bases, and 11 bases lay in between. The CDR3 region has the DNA TGTGCCAGCAGCTTATCAGGGGAGGGCTATGGCTACACCTTC. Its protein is CASSLSGEGYGYTF.

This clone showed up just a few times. The CDR3 spells CATSGTDRRNEQYF. The CDR3 DNA reads TGTGCCACCAGCGGGACAGACAGGCGCAACGAGCAGTACTTC. The chain joins TRBV15 to TRBJ2-7; TRBD1 agrees at 7 bases. Germline V gene sequence: CDR1 LNHNV, CDR2 YYDKDF (reference sequence). Trimming cost V 5 bases and J 5 bases; bases outside gene matches: 9. The CDR3 is 14 residues long.

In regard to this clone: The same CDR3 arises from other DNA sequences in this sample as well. This CDR3 is CASSAGTGGREQYF. The CDR3 DNA reads TGTGCCAGCAGCGCCGGGACAGGGGGTCGGGAGCAGTACTTC. The chain joins TRBV2 to TRBJ2-7, with 11 bases matching TRBD1. The CDR3 runs 14 residues. Germline CDR1 and CDR2: SNHLY and FYNNEI. Trimming at V came to 6 bases and at J to 7 bases, leaving 8 bases not matched to a gene.

CDR3 DNA sequence: TGCGCCAGCAGCGGGGGACAGGGCAAAGGCTCACCCCTCCACTTT. Translated, it gives CASSGGQGKGSPLHF. V is TRBV5-1 and J is TRBJ1-6; 9 bases agree with TRBD1. The CDR3 loop spans 15 amino acids. The V segment lost 4 bases and the J segment 10 bases; nucleotides outside the gene matches: 9. Germline assignment: CDR1 SGHRS and CDR2 YFSETQ.

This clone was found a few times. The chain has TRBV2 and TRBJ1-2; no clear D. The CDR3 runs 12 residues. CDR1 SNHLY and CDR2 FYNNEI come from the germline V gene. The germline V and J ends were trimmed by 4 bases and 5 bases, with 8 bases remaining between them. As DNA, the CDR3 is TGTGCCAGCAGTGTAGGACTGTATGGCTACACCTTC. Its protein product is CASSVGLYGYTF.

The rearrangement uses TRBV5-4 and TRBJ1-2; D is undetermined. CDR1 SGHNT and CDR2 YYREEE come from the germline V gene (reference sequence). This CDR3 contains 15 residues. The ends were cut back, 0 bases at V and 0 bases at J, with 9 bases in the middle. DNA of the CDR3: TGTGCCAGCAGCTTGGACAGCCATACTAACTATGGCTACACCTTC. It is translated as CASSLDSHTNYGYTF.

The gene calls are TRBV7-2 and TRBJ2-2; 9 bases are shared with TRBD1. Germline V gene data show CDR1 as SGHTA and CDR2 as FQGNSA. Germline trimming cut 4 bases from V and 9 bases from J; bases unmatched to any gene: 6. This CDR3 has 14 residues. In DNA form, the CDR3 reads TGTGCCAGCAGCTCCCCACAGGGGGCAAGGGAGCTGTTTTTT. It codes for CASSSPQGARELFF.

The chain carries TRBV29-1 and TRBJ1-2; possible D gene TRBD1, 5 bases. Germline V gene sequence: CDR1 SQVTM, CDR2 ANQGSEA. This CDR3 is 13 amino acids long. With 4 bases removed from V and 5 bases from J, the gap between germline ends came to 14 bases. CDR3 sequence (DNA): TGCAGCGTTGTAGCGGGGGTTGGTTATGGCTACACCTTC. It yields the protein CSVVAGVGYGYTF.

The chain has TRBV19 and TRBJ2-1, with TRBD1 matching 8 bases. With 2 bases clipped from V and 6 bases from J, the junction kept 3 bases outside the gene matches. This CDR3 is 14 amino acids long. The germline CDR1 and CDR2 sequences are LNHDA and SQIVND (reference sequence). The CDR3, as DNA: TGTGCCAGTAGTATAAACACAGGGGGCAATGAGCAGTTCTTC. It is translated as CASSINTGGNEQFF.